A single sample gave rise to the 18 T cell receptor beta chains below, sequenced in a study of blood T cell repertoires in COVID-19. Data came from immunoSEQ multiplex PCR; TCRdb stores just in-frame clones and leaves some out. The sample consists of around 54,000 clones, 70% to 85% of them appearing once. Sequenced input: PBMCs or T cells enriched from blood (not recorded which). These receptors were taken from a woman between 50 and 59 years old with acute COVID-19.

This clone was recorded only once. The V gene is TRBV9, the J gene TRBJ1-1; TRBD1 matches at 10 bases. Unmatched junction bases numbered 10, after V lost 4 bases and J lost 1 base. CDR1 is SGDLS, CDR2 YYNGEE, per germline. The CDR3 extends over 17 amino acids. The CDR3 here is CASSPRQGASANTEAFF. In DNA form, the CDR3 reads TGTGCCAGCAGCCCCAGACAGGGGGCTTCCGCGAACACTGAAGCTTTCTTT.

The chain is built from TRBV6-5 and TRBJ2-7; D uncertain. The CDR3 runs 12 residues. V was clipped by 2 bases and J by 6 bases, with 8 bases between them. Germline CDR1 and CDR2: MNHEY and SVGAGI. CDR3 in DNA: TGTGCCAGCAGTTACGGGCCGACCGAGCAGTACTTC. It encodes CASSYGPTEQYF.

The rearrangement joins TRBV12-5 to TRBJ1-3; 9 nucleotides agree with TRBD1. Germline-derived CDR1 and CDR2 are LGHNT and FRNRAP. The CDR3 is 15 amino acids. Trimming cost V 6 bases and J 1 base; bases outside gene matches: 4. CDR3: CASGRDRASGNTIYF. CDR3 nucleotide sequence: TGTGCTAGTGGCAGGGACAGGGCATCTGGAAACACCATATATTTT.

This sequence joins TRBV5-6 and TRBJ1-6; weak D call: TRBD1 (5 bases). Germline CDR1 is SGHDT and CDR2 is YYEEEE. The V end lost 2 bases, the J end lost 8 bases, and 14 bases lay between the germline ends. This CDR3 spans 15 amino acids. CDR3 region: CASSFTQGIYSPLHF. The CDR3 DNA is TGTGCCAGCAGCTTTACTCAGGGAATTTATTCACCCCTCCACTTT.

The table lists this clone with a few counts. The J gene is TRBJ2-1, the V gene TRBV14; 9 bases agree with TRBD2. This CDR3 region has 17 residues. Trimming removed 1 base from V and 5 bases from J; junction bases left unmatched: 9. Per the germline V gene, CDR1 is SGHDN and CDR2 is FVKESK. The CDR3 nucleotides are TGTGCCAGCAGCCAAGGGGGTGGAGCGGGGGGCCACAATGAGCAGTTCTTC. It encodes CASSQGGGAGGHNEQFF.

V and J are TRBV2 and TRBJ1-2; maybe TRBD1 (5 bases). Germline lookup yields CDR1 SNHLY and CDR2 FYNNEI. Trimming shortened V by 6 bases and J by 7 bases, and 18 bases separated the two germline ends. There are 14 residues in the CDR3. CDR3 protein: CASRTAGRGSGYTF. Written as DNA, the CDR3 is TGTGCCAGCAGAACCGCAGGGAGGGGTAGTGGCTACACCTTC.

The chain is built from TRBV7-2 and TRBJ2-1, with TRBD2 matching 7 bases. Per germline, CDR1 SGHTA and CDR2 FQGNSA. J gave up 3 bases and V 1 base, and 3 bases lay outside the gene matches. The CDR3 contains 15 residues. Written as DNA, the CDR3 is TGTGCCAGCAGCTTAGGGCGGGGGTACTACAATGAGCAGTTCTTC. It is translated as CASSLGRGYYNEQFF.

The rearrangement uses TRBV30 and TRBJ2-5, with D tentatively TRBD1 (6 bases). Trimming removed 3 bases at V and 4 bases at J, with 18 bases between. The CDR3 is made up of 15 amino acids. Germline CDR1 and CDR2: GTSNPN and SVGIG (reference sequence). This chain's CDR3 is CAWSPPWARGETQYF. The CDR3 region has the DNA TGTGCCTGGAGCCCCCCTTGGGCCAGGGGAGAGACCCAGTACTTC. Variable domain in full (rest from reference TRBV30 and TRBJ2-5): SQTIHQWPATLVQPVGSPLSLECTVEGTSNPNLYWYRQAAGRGLQLLFYSVGIGQISSEVPQNLSASRPQDRQFILSSKKLLLSDSGFYLCAWSPPWARGETQYFGPGTRLLVL.

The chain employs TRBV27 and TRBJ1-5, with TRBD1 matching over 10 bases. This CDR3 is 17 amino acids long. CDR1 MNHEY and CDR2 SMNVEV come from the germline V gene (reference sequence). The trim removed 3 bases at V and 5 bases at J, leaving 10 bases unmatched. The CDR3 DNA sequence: TGTGCCAGCAGTTTGGGACAGGGGAATGGCAGGGATCAGCCCCAGCATTTT. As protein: CASSLGQGNGRDQPQHF.

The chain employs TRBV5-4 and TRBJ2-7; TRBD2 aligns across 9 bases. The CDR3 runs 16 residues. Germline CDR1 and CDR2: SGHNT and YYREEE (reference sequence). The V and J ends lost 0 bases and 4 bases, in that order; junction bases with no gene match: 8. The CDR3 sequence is CASSLEASGVTYEQYF. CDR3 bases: TGTGCCAGCAGCTTGGAGGCTAGCGGGGTCACTTACGAGCAGTACTTC.

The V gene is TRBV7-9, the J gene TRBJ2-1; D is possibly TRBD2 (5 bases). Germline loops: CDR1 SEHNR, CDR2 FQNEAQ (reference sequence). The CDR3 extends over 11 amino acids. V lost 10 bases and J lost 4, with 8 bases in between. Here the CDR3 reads CAISAYNEQFF. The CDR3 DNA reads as TGTGCCATTAGCGCGTACAATGAGCAGTTCTTC. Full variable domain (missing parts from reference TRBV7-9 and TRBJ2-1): DTGVSQNPRHKITKRGQNVTFRCDPISEHNRLYWYRQTLGQGPEFLTYFQNEAQLEKSRLLSDRFSAERPKGSFSTLEIQRTEQGDSAMYLCAISAYNEQFFGPGTRLTVL.

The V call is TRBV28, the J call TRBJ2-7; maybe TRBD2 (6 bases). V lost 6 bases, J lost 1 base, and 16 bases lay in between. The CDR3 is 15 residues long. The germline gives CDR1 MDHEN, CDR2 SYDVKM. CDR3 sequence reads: CASRSWSGSSYEQYF. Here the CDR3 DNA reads TGTGCCAGCAGGTCGTGGAGCGGGTCGTCCTACGAGCAGTACTTC.

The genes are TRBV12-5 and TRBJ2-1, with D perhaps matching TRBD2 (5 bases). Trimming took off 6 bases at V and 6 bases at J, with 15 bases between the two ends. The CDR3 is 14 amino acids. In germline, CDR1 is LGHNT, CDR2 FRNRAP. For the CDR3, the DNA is TGTGCTAGTGGCCCCAGTTGGGAGCGCAATGAGCAGTTCTTC. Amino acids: CASGPSWERNEQFF. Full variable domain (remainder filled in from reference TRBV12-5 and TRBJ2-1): DARVTQTPRHKVTEMGQEVTMRCQPILGHNTVFWYRQTMMQGLELLAYFRNRAPLDDSGMPKDRFSAEMPDATLATLKIQPSEPRDSAVYFCASGPSWERNEQFFGPGTRLTVL.

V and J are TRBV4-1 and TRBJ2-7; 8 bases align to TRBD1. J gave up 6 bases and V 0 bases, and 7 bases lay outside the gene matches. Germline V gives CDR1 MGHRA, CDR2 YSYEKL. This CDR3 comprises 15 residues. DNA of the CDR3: TGCGCCAGCAGCCAAGATTTTGGACAGGGTCGCGAGCAGTACTTC. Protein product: CASSQDFGQGREQYF.

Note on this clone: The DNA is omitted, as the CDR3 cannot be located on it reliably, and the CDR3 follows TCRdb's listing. The CDR3 spells CASSSLEPSLMKNCFF. The genes are TRBV28 and TRBJ1-4. The CDR3 length equals 16 residues, ends included. Germline lookup yields CDR1 MDHEN and CDR2 SYDVKM.

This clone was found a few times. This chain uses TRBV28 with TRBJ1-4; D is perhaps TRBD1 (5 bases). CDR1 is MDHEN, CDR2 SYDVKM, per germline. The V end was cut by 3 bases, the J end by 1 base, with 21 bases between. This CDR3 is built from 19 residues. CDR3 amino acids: CASSFSNVIGDQTNEKLFF. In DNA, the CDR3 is TGTGCCAGCAGTTTCTCAAACGTTATAGGGGATCAAACTAATGAAAAACTGTTTTTT.

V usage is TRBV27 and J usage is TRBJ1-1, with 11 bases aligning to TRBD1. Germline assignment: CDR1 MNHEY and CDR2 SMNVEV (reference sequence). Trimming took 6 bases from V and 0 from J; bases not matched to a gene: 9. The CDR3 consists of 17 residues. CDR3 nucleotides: TGTGCCAGCAGCACCGGGACAGGGGGAAACATGAACACTGAAGCTTTCTTT. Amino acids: CASSTGTGGNMNTEAFF.

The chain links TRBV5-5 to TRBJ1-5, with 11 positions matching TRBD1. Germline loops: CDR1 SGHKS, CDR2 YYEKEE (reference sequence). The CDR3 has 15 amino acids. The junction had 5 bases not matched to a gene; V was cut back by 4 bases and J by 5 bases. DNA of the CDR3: TGTGCCAGCAGCGCCAGGACAGGGGGCTATCAGCCCCAGCATTTT. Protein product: CASSARTGGYQPQHF.